Listed here is a single TCR beta chain. The sample comes from a study of blood T cell repertoires in COVID-19. The wider study: PBMCs, B-cell-depleted T cells, or T cells were the source of the cDNA or gDNA that made up the material.

In the authors' methods: Scientists estimated how many nucleated cells there were by amplifying reference gene primers. Produced via immunoSEQ multiplex PCR; TCRdb's table is partial and in-frame only. D and trimming were read from the DNA, whereas the V and J calls and clone size are those reported in that table. This table holds about 150,000 clones, approximately 88% found once. Germline assignment: CDR1 LNHDA and CDR2 SQIVND (reference sequence). The CDR3 totals 16 residues. V was pared by 4 bases and J by 2 bases, with 6 bases of the junction left unmatched. V gene TRBV19 combines with J gene TRBJ2-3, with 10 bases aligning to TRBD1. The clonotype originates from a man aged 70-80 years with acute or convalescent COVID-19. Sequencing was performed on peripheral blood. The CDR3 region has the DNA TGTGCCAGTAGTAGGAGACAGGGGGCGATCACAGATACGCAGTATTTT. Protein: CASSRRQGAITDTQYF.